This T cell receptor beta chain was documented in a study of shared clonotypes between healthy human individuals (dated by TCRdb to the early 2020s). The study in broad terms: Three men and a couple of women, aged 18 to 49 years, made up the cohort. Per donor, three plates each were used for CD4 naive and CD4 memory, two for CD8 naive, and one for CD8 memory. The study deeply sequenced blood TCR repertoires of five healthy adults to estimate repertoire size and the extent of clonotype sharing between individuals. Different laboratories and diverse techniques were used to prepare libraries and sequence TCR repertoires, to increase sequencing depth and limit assay-specific biases. Per donor, leukapheresis produced somewhere between about 0.94 and 9.5 billion PBMCs. Broad study findings and their caveats: Because the study included only a small number of donors, the genetic and exposure-history diversity represented was limited. Based on pairwise subsampling, the degree of clonotype sharing among donors was expected to be affected by sequencing depth. Estimated clonotype richness was generally larger for naive than for memory subsets. Sampling was limited to blood, and TCR repertoires in tissue likely differ from TCR repertoires in blood. Roughly 5.2% of naive CD4, 3.5% of naive CD8, approximately 2.2% of memory CD4, and 0.4% of memory CD8 clonotypes were shared across a few donors. Rarefaction of sorted-subset datasets indicated incomplete sequencing despite the large sequencing depth. Compared with non-shared clonotypes, clonotypes shared by all four sorted-subset donors had higher generation probabilities.

V and J are truncated by 1 base and 1 base respectively, leaving an intervening sequence of 8 bases. Inclusive of the bounding cysteine and phenylalanine, the CDR3 is 15 residues long. Only the CDR3 region is kept as DNA, spanning 45 bases read in frame from base 1. CDR1 and CDR2 are drawn from the germline V gene: MDHEN, SYDVKM. As to this clone: What this receptor recognizes is not known. No base quality values were provided; no much bigger clone lies one nucleotide off.

CD8 naive samples were CD45RO-negative cells positively selected for CCR7, giving a CD45RA+CCR7+ population that excluded TemRA cells. Donors were healthy HIV-negative adults with no recently reported acute infections or vaccinations. Only Caucasian adults living in Nashville, Tennessee, USA were represented among the donors. Blood was collected by leukapheresis, and PBMCs were isolated by Ficoll-Histopaque density gradient centrifugation and then cryopreserved in liquid nitrogen vapor phase. Analytical flow cytometry was used to check the purity and quantity of each magnetically sorted T cell population. Each sorted fraction had its genomic DNA isolated and then quantified by UV absorbance on a Nanodrop 2000c. Using the deep immunoSEQ assay, multiplex PCR amplified TCR CDR3 regions from genomic DNA. Genomic DNA extracted from each cell subset was distributed evenly over all wells of several immunoSEQ 96-well plates, and each plate served as one replicate. Each replicate PCR for sorted subsets received about 180 ng genomic DNA, equal to about 30,000 T cell genomes. Purified libraries were measured with a Qubit 3.0 fluorometer, size-checked on a Bioanalyzer 2100, and measured again with the KAPA Library Quantification kit. A separate single-read 150-cycle Illumina NextSeq 550 flow cell was used to sequence each immunoSEQ 96-well plate. Per the source publication's procedure: Because the immunoSEQ output held only junctional sequences and lacked quality scores, the filtering could not match the filtering applied to full-length reads. Sequences were annotated with PyIR, a Python wrapper for IgBLAST v1.9, and V/J genes and CDR3 were assigned using IMGT germline references. Reads were filtered out if the reads had weak V/J assignments (E-value above 1e-6), no CDR3, stop codons, out-of-frame junctions, or ambiguous translated residues. V3J clonotypes were defined by identical inferred V gene, J gene, and CDR3 amino acid sequence. Percentage overlap between repertoires was calculated by dividing the number of shared unique clonotypes by the size of the smaller repertoire. RTK rarefaction, the Chao1 estimator, and Recon v2.1 estimates of unobserved clonotypes were used to assess repertoire richness. Generation probabilities for all TCRbeta clonotypes obtained by the gDNA method from a handful of donors were computed using OLGA. Here the immuneACCESS table is served through TCRdb, limited to in-frame sequences with V and J called. Missing clones are a known gap in these copies; in checked studies unresolved V genes cover under half, and the rest lacks a known reason. V and J calls and clone size are copied from that table; D and trimming were computed from the DNA. A total of roughly 1,800,000 clones appear in this sample, approximately 94% of them only once. Of the sample, more than 0.9% is held by the ten largest clones.

Sequencing was done on a sample of naive CD8+ T cells sorted from blood. According to the study, the label for this sample's cell subset or site signals: CD45RA+CCR7+. The rearranged segments are TRBV28 and TRBJ1-5, and possibly TRBD1, on 5 matching bases. The receptor was derived from a man younger than 35 in good health. Read as DNA, the sequence is TGTGCCAGCAGTTTATTACAGGAGAGCAATCAGCCCCAGCATTTT. This translates into CASSLLQESNQPQHF.